This T cell receptor (beta chain) originates from a study of blood T cell repertoires in COVID-19. Study overall: COVID-19 samples, acute and convalescent, were from the United States, Italy and Spain. Nucleic acid was either cDNA or gDNA, and it came from T cells, B-cell-depleted T cells, or PBMCs.

Under the authors' procedure: Nucleated cell counts were estimated from reference gene primer amplification. Assay: immunoSEQ multiplex PCR; the TCRdb copy retains only in-frame clones and omits some. The D gene and trimming were derived from the DNA, and the V and J assignments and clone size from that table. The repertoire has hundreds of thousands of clones, 70% to 90% of them found once; the top ten carry approximately 2.1%. Germline CDR1 and CDR2: SGHKS and YYEKEE (reference sequence). The CDR3 is 16 residues long. Trimming at V came to 5 bases and at J to 5 bases, leaving 9 bases not matched to a gene.

The chain combines TRBV5-5 with TRBJ2-3; 12 bases fit TRBD2. The TCR originated in a woman aged 40 to 55 who had recovered from COVID-19. The sequencing input was peripheral blood. The CDR3 here is CASRPLAGGRIDTQYF. In DNA form, the CDR3 reads TGTGCCAGCAGGCCCCTAGCGGGGGGGCGGATAGATACGCAGTATTTT.